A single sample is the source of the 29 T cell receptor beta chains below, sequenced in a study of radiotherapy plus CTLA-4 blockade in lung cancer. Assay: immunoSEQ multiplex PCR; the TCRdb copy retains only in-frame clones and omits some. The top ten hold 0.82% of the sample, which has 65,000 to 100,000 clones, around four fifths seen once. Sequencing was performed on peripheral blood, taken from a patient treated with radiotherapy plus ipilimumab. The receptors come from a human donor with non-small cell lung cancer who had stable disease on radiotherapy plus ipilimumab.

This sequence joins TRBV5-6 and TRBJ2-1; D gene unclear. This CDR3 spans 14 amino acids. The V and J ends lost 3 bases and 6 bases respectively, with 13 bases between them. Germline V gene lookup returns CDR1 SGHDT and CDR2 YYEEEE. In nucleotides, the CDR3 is TGTGCCAGCAGCTCGGACCCGCAGAGCAATGAGCAGTTCTTC. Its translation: CASSSDPQSNEQFF.

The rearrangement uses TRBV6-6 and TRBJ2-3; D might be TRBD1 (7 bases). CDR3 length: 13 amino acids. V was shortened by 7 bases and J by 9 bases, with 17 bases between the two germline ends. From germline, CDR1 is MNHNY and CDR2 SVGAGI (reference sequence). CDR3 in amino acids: CASIQGGTSTQYF. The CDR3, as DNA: TGTGCCAGCATTCAGGGGGGCACTTCCACGCAGTATTTT.

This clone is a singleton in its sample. Here the CDR3 reads CASTETRRADTQYF. CDR3 coding DNA: TGCGCCAGCACAGAGACCCGGCGAGCAGATACGCAGTATTTT. J is TRBJ2-3 and V is TRBV10-2, with D uncertain. Germline CDR1 WSHSY, CDR2 SAAADI. The CDR3 is 14 residues long. Trimming removed 7 bases at V and 4 bases at J, with 15 bases between.

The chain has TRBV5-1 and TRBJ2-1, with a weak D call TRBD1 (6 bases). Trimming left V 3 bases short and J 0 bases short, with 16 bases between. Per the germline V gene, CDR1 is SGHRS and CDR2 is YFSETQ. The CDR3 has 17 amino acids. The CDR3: CASSYRTVRSSYNEQFF. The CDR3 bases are TGCGCCAGCAGCTATCGGACAGTCCGGAGCTCCTACAATGAGCAGTTCTTC.

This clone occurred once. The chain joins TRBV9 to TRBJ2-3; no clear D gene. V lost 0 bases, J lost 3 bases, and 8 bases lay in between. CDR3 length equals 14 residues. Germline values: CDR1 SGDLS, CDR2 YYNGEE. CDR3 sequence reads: CASSVEGRTDTQYF. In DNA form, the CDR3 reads TGTGCCAGCAGCGTAGAGGGTAGAACAGATACGCAGTATTTT.

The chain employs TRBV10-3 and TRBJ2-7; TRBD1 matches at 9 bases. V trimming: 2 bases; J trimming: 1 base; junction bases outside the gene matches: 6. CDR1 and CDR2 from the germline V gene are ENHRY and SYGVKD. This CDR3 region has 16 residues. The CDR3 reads CAISEPGTGRSYEQYF. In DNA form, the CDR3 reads TGTGCCATCAGTGAGCCTGGGACAGGGAGGTCCTACGAGCAGTACTTC.

CDR3 coding DNA: TGTGCCAGCAGCACTAAGACTAGCGGGAGTGAGACCCAGTACTTC. Its protein is CASSTKTSGSETQYF. The chain is built from TRBV5-4 and TRBJ2-5; 12 nucleotides match TRBD2. The germline V gene has CDR1 SGHNT and CDR2 YYREEE (reference sequence). The CDR3 is 15 amino acids. Losses at the gene ends were 4 bases for V and 5 bases for J; bases not matched to a gene: 6.

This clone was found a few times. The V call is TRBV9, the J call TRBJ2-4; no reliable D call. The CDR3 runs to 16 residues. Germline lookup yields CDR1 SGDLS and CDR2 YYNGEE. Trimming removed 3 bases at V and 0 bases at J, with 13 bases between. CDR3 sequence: CASSALETAAKNIQYF. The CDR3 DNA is TGTGCCAGCAGCGCCTTGGAGACTGCAGCCAAAAACATTCAGTACTTC.

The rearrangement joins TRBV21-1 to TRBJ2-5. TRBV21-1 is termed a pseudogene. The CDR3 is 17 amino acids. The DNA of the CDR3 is TGTGCCAGCAGCAAAGCGCAATGGATCACTTGCCAAGAGACCCAGTACTTC. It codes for CASSKAQWITCQETQYF.

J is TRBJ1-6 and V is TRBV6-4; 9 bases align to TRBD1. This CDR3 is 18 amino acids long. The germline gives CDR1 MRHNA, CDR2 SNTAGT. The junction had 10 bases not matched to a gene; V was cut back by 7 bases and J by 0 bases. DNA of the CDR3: TGTGCCAGCAACCGGGACAGGGATTTTAACTCCTATAATTCACCCCTCCACTTT. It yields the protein CASNRDRDFNSYNSPLHF.

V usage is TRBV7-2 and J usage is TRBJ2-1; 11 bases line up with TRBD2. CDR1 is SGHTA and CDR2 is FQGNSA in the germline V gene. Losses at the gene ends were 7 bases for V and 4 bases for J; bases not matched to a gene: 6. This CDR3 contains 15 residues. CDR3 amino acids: CASTFGLAGYNEQFF. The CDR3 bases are TGTGCCAGCACCTTTGGACTAGCGGGTTACAATGAGCAGTTCTTC.

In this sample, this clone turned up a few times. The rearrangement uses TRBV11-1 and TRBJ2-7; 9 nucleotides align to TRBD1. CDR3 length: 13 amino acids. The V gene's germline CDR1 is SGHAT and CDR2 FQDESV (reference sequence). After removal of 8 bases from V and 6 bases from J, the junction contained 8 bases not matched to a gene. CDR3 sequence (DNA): TGTGCCAGCCAACAGGGGGCGCAGCGCGAGCAGTACTTC. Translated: CASQQGAQREQYF.

CDR3 loop: CASTLDDRTEAFF. CDR3 sequence (DNA): TGTGCCAGCACCTTGGATGATCGCACTGAAGCTTTCTTT. V usage is TRBV28 and J usage is TRBJ1-1, with D uncertain. The CDR3 is 13 residues long. Germline-derived CDR1 and CDR2 are MDHEN and SYDVKM. The V and J ends lost 7 bases and 4 bases respectively, with 13 bases between them.

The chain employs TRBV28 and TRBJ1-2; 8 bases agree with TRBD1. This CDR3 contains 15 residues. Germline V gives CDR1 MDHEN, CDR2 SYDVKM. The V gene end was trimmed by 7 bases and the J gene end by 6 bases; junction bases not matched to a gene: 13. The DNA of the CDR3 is TGTGCCAGCAATACCCCCAGCAGGGGGCAGGATGGCTACACCTTC. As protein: CASNTPSRGQDGYTF.

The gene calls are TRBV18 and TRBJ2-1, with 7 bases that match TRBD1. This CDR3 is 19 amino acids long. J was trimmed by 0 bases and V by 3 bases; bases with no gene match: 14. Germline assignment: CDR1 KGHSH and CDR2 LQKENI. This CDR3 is CASSPDPRDRASSYNEQFF. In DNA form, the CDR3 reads TGTGCCAGCTCACCCGACCCACGTGACAGGGCTAGCTCCTACAATGAGCAGTTCTTC. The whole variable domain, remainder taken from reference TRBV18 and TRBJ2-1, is NAGVMQNPRHLVRRRGQEARLRCSPMKGHSHVYWYRQLPEEGLKFMVYLQKENIIDESGMPKERFSAEFPKEGPSILRIQQVVRGDSAAYFCASSPDPRDRASSYNEQFFGPGTRLTVL.

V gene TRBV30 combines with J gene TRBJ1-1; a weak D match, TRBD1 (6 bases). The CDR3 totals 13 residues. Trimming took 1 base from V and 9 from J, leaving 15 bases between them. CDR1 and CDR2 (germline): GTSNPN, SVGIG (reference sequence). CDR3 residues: CAWSDRVGTQAFF. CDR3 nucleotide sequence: TGTGCCTGGAGTGACAGGGTCGGAACACAAGCTTTCTTT.

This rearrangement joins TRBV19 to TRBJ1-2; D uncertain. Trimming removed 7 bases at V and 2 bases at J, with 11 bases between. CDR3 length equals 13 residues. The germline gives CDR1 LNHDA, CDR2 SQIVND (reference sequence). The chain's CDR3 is CASTPDPNYGYTF. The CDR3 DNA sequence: TGTGCCAGTACCCCGGACCCAAACTATGGCTACACCTTC.

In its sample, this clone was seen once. The CDR3 region is CASIGYLNTEAFF. The CDR3 coding sequence is TGTGCCAGCATCGGATACCTCAACACTGAAGCTTTCTTT. The chain has TRBV5-4 and TRBJ1-1; D uncertain. Trimming pared 6 bases from V and 2 bases from J, leaving 11 bases between. Germline assignment: CDR1 SGHNT and CDR2 YYREEE (reference sequence). The CDR3 runs 13 residues.

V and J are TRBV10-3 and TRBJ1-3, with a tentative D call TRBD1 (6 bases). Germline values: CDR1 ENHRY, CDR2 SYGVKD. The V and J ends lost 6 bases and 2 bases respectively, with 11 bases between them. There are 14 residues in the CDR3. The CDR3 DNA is TGTGCCATCAGGGACAGCGGGCCTGGAAACACCATATATTTT. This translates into CAIRDSGPGNTIYF.

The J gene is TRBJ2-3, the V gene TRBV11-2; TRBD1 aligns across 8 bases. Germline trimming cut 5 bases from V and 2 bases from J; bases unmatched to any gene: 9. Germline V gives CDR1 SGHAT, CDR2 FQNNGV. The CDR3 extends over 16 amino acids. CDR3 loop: CASSREGQAFTDTQYF. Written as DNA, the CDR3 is TGTGCCAGCAGCCGCGAGGGACAGGCCTTCACAGATACGCAGTATTTT.

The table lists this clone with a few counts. The CDR3: CASSPFLTRQGGYNEQFF. The CDR3 DNA reads as TGCGCCAGCAGCCCGTTCTTGACCCGACAGGGGGGGTACAATGAGCAGTTCTTC. The chain combines TRBV4-1 with TRBJ2-1, with 9 bases aligning to TRBD1. The CDR3 is 18 amino acids. V gave up 4 bases and J gave up 4 bases; unmatched junction bases: 14. From germline, CDR1 is MGHRA and CDR2 YSYEKL.

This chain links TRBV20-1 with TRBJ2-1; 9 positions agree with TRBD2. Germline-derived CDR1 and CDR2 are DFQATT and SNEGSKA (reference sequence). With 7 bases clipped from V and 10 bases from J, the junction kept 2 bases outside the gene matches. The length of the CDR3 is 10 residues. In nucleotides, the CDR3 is TGCAGTGTAGCGGGAGTCGAGCAGTTCTTC. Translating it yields CSVAGVEQFF.

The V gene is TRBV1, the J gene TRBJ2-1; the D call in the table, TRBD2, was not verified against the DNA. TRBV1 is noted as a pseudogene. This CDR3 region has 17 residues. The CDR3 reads CTSSQGGGILSYNEQFF. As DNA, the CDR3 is TGCACCAGCAGCCAAGGGGGCGGGATCCTCTCCTACAATGAGCAGTTCTTC.

CDR3 residues: CASSRQSVSPQYF. The CDR3 nucleotides are TGTGCCAGCAGCCGCCAGTCGGTGAGTCCGCAGTATTTT. The V call is TRBV14, the J call TRBJ2-3; D unresolved. This CDR3 has 13 amino acids. The germline V and J ends were trimmed by 4 bases and 10 bases, with 15 bases remaining between them. Looked up from germline, CDR1 is SGHDN and CDR2 is FVKESK.

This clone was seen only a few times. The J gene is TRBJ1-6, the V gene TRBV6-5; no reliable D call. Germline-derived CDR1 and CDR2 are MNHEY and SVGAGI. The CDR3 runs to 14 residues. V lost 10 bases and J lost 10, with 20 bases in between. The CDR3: CAIHPDGIGSPLHF. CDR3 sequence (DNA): TGTGCCATCCACCCCGACGGCATCGGATCACCCCTCCACTTT.

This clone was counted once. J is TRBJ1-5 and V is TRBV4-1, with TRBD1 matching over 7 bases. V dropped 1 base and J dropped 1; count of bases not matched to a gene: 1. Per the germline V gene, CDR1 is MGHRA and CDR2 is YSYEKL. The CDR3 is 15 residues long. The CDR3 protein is CASSQVTGSNQPQHF. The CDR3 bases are TGCGCCAGCAGCCAAGTGACAGGGAGCAATCAGCCCCAGCATTTT.

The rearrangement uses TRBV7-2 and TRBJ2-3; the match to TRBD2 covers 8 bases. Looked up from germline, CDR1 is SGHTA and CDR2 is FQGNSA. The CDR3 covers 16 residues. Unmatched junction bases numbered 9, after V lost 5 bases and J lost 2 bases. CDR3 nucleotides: TGTGCCAGCAGCACGGGATCTAGCGGGCCCACAGATACGCAGTATTTT. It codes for CASSTGSSGPTDTQYF.

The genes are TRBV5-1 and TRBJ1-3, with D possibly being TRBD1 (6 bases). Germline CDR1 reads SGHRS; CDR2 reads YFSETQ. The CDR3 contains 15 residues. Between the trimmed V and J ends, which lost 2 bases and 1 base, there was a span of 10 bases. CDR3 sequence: CASSFRGLSGNTIYF. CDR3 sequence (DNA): TGCGCCAGCAGCTTTAGGGGGTTGTCTGGAAACACCATATATTTT.

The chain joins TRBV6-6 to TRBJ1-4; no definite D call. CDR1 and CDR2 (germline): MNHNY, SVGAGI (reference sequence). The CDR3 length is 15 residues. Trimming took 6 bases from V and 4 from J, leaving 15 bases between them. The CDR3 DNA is TGTGCCAGCAGAAAAGACCGGTGGGGTAATGAAAAACTGTTTTTT. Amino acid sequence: CASRKDRWGNEKLFF.